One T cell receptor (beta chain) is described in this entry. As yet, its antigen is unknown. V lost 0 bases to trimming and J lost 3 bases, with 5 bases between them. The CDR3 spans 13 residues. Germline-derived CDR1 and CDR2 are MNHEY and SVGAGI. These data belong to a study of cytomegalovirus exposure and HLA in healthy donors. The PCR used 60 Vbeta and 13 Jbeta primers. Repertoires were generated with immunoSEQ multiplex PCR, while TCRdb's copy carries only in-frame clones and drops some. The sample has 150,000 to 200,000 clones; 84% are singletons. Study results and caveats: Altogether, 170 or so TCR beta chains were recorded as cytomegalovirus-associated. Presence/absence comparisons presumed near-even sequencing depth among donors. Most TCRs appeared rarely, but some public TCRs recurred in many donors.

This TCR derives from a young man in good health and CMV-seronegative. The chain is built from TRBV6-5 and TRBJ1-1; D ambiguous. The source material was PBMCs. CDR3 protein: CASSYSAHTEAFF. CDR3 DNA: TGTGCCAGCAGTTACTCGGCCCACACTGAAGCTTTCTTT.